This T cell receptor (beta chain) was profiled in a study of T cells in localized non-small cell lung cancer. General study results and limits: Clonality of T cells reached its maximum in uninvolved adjacent lung, surpassing tumor.

The germline V gene encodes CDR1 MGHRA and CDR2 YSYEKL. This CDR3 contains 18 residues. The junction had 7 bases not matched to a gene; V was cut back by 1 base and J by 3 bases. This clone was counted only a few times. Its antigen is undetermined. Sequencing used immunoSEQ multiplex PCR; TCRdb keeps in-frame clones, though not all of them. The sample holds roughly 15,000 clones, approximately 89% seen once. Source: peripheral blood, taken before any cancer treatment. This sequence joins TRBV4-1 and TRBJ2-3; 13 nucleotides match TRBD2. The receptor was isolated from a female donor older than 55 with stage I squamous cell lung carcinoma. The CDR3 DNA is TGCGCCAGCAGCCAAGCGTCACTAGCGGGAGGGAGTACAGATACGCAGTATTTT. Its protein is CASSQASLAGGSTDTQYF.